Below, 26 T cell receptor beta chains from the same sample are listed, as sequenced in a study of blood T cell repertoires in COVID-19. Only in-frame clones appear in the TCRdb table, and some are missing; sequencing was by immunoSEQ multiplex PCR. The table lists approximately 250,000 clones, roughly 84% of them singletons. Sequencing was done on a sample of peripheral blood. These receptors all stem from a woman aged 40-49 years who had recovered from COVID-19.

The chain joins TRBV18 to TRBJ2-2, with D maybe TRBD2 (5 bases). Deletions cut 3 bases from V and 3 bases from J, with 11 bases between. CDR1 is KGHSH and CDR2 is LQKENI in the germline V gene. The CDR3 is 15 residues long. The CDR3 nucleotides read TGTGCCAGCTCACCTGCCGGGATCTACACCGGGGAGCTGTTTTTT. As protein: CASSPAGIYTGELFF.

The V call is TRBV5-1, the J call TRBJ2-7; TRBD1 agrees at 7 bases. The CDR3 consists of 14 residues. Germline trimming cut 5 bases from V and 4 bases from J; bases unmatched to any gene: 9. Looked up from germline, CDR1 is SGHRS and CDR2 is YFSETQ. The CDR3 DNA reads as TGCGCCAGCAGTCCCGGGACAGCGCTTTACGAGCAGTACTTC. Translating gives CASSPGTALYEQYF. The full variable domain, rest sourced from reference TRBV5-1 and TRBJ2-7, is KAGVTQTPRYLIKTRGQQVTLSCSPISGHRSVSWYQQTPGQGLQFLFEYFSETQRNKGNFPGRFSGRQFSNSRSEMNVSTLELGDSALYLCASSPGTALYEQYFGPGTRLTVT.

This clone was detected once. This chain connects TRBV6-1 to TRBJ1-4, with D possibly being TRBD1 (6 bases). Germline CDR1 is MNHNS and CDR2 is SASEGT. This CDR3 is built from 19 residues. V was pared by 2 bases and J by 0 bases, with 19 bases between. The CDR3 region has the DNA TGTGCCAGCAGTGAATCCAGGGGTCCCCTCGTTGCAACTAATGAAAAACTGTTTTTT. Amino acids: CASSESRGPLVATNEKLFF.

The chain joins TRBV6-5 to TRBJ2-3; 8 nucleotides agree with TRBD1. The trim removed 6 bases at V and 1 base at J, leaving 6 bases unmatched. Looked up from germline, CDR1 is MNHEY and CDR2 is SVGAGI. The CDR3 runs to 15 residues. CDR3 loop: CASSTTGAGTDTQYF. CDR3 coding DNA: TGTGCCAGCAGCACGACAGGGGCGGGCACAGATACGCAGTATTTT.

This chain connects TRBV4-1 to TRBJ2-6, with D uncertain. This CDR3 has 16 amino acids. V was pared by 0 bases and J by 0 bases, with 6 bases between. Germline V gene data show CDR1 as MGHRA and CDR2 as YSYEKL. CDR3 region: CASSQDGRSGANVLTF. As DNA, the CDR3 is TGCGCCAGCAGCCAAGATGGCCGCTCTGGGGCCAACGTCCTGACTTTC.

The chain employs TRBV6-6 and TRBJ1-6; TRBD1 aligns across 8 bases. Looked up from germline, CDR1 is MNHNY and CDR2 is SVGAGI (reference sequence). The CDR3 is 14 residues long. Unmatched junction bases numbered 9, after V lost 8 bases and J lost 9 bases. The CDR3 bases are TGTGCCAGCGGTCCGGGACAGGTGGCTTCACCCCTCCACTTT. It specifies CASGPGQVASPLHF.

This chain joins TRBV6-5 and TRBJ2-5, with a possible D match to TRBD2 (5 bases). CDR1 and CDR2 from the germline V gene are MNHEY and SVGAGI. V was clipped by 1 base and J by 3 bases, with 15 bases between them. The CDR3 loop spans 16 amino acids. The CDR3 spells CASSYWGTGRKETQYF. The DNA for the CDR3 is TGTGCCAGCAGTTACTGGGGAACGGGGAGAAAAGAGACCCAGTACTTC.

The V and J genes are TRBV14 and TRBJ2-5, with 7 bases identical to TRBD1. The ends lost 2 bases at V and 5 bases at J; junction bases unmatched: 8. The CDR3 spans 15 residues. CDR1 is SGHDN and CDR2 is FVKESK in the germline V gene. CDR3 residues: CASSQLGQLGETQYF. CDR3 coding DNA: TGTGCCAGCAGCCAACTGGGACAGCTAGGCGAGACCCAGTACTTC.

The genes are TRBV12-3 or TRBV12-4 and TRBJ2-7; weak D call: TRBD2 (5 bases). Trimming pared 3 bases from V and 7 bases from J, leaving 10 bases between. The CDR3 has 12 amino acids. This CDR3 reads CASSLRVGEQYF. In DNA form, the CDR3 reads TGTGCCAGCAGTTTGAGGGTGGGGGAGCAGTACTTC.

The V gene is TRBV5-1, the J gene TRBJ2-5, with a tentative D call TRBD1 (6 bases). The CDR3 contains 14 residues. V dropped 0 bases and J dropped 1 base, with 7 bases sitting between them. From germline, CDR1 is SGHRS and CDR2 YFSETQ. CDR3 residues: CASSLGQVQETQYF. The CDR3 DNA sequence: TGCGCCAGCAGCTTGGGACAGGTCCAAGAGACCCAGTACTTC.

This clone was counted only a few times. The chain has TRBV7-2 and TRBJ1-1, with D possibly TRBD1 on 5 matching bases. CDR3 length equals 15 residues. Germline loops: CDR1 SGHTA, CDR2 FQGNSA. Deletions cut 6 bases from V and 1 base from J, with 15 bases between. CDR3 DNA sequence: TGTGCCAGCAGTCCCGCCGGGGGATGGAACACTGAAGCTTTCTTT. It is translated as CASSPAGGWNTEAFF.

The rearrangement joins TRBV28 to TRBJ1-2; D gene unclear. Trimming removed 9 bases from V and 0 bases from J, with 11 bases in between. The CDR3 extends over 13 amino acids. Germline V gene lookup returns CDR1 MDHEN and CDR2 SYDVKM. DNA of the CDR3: TGTGCCAGTGTTCACTCCTCTAACTATGGCTACACCTTC. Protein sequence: CASVHSSNYGYTF.

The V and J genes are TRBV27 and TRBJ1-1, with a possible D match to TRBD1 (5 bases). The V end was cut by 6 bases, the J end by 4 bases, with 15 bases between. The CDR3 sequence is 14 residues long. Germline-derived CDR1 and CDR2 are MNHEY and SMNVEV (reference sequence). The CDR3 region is CASSFPGGTTEAFF. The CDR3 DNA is TGTGCCAGCAGCTTCCCCGGGGGAACCACTGAAGCTTTCTTT.

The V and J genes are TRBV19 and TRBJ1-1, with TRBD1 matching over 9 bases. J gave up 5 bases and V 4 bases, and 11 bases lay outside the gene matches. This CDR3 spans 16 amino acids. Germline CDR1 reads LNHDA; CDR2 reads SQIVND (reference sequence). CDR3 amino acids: CASSKGTGILLTEAFF. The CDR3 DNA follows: TGTGCCAGTAGTAAAGGGACAGGGATTTTGCTGACTGAAGCTTTCTTT.

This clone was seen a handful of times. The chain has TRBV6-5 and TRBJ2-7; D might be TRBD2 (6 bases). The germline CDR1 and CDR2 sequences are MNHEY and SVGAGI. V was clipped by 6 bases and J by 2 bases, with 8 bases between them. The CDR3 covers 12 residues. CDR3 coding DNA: TGTGCCAGCAGCGGGGAGGCCTACGAGCAGTACTTC. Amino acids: CASSGEAYEQYF.

CDR3 bases: TGTGCCAGCAGCGTAATCCGGGACCGGGGGGAGACCCAGTACTTC. Protein sequence: CASSVIRDRGETQYF. The rearrangement joins TRBV5-4 to TRBJ2-5, with D perhaps matching TRBD2 (6 bases). The germline V gene encodes CDR1 SGHNT and CDR2 YYREEE (reference sequence). The CDR3 is 15 amino acids. V shed 4 bases and J shed 5 bases, with 18 bases lying between them.

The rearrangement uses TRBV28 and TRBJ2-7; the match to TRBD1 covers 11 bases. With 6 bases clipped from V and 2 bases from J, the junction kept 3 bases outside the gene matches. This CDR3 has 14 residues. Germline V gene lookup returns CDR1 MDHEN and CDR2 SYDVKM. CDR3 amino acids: CASRSGQGAYEQYF. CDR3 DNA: TGTGCCAGCAGATCGGGACAGGGGGCCTACGAGCAGTACTTC.

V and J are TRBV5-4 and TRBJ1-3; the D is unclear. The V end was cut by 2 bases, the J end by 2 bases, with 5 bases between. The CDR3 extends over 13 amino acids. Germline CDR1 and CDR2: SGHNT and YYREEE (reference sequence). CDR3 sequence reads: CASSFNAGNTIYF. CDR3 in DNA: TGTGCCAGCAGCTTTAATGCTGGAAACACCATATATTTT.

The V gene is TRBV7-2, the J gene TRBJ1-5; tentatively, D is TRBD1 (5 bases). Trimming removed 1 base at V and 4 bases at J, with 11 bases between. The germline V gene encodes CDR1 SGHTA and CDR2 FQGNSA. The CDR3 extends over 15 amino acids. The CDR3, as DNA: TGTGCCAGCAGCTTAGAAGGGGTACGGAATCAGCCCCAGCATTTT. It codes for CASSLEGVRNQPQHF. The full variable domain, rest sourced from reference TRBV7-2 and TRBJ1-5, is GAGVSQSPSNKVTEKGKDVELRCDPISGHTALYWYRQSLGQGLEFLIYFQGNSAPDKSGLPSDRFSAERTGGSVSTLTIQRTQQEDSAVYLCASSLEGVRNQPQHFGDGTRLSIL.

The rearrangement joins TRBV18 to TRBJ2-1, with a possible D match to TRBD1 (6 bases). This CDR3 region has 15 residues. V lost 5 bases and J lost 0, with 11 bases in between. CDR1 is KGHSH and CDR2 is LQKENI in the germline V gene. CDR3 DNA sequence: TGTGCCAGCTCATTGTCGGACAGCTCCTACAATGAGCAGTTCTTC. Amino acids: CASSLSDSSYNEQFF.

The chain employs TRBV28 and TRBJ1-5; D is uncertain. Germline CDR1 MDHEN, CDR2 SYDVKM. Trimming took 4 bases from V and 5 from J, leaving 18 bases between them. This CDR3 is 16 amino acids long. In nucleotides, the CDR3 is TGTGCCAGCAGTTCGTCTGCGGCGGGTCCGGATCAGCCCCAGCATTTT. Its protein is CASSSSAAGPDQPQHF.

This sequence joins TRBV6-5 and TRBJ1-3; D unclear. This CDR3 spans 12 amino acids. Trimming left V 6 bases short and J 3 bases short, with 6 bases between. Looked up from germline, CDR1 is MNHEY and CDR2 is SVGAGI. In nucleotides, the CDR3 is TGTGCCAGCAGCCCCGTTGGAAACACCATATATTTT. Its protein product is CASSPVGNTIYF.

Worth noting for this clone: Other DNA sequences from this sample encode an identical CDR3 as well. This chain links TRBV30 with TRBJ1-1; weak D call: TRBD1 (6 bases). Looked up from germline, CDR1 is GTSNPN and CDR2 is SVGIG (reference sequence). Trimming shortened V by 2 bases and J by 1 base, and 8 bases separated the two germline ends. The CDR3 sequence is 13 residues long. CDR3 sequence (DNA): TGTGCCTGGAGTAGGACAGAGAACACTGAAGCTTTCTTT. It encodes CAWSRTENTEAFF.

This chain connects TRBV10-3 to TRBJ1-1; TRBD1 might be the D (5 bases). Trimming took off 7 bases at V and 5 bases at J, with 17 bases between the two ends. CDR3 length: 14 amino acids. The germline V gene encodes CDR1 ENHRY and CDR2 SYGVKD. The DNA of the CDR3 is TGTGCCATCATGCCCGGAGGGGAGGTAACTGAAGCTTTCTTT. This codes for CAIMPGGEVTEAFF.

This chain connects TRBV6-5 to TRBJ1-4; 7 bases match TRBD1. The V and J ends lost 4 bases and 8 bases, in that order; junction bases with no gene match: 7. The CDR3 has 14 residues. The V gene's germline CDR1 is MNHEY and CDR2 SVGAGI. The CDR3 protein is CASSSGQVVEKLFF. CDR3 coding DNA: TGTGCCAGCAGTTCCGGACAGGTAGTCGAAAAACTGTTTTTT.

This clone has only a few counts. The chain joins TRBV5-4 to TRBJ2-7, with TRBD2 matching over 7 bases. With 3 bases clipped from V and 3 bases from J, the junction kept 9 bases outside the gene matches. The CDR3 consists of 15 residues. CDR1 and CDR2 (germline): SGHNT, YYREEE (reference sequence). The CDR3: CASSWGGTGVYEQYF. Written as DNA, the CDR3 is TGTGCCAGCAGCTGGGGGGGGACGGGAGTCTACGAGCAGTACTTC.